The source of this T cell receptor (beta chain) is a study of beta chain features in type 1 diabetes. Study results and caveats: Within each of all four CD4+ subsets, Type 1 diabetes patients had TCRB CDR3s that were moderately but significantly shorter. Unsettled here was the matter of whether HLA type influences TCRB rearrangement.

All of the isolated RNA was reverse transcribed, so expressed TCRB transcripts were sequenced. Sequenced by immunoSEQ multiplex PCR; TCRdb stores in-frame clones only, minus some. The sample consists of 350,000 to 450,000 clones, about 14% of them appearing once. This clone showed up just a few times. The antigen remains undetermined. V gave up 2 bases and J gave up 5 bases; unmatched junction bases: 7. The germline CDR1 and CDR2 sequences are SGHAT and FQNNGV. There are 15 residues in the CDR3. The specimen was naive CD4+ T cells from blood. V and J are TRBV11-2 and TRBJ2-5; the match to TRBD2 covers 8 bases. The receptor comes from a man aged 25 to 45 in good health. CDR3 in DNA: TGTGCCAGCAGCTTATTACTAGCGGAGGCCGAGACCCAGTACTTC. As protein: CASSLLLAEAETQYF.